What follows are 8 T cell receptor beta chains derived from one specimen sequenced in a study of T cell responses to AZD1222 COVID-19 vaccine. The assay was immunoSEQ multiplex PCR, and TCRdb's table has in-frame clones only and misses some. The sample consists of about 140,000 clones, 90% of them appearing once. The input for sequencing was peripheral blood, taken on day 0 of AZD1222 vaccination. Receptors originate from an adult in good health.

This clone has a single count. This chain joins TRBV4-1 and TRBJ2-1; D may be TRBD2 (7 bases). There are 15 residues in the CDR3. V lost 1 base and J lost 2, with 9 bases in between. The germline CDR1 and CDR2 sequences are MGHRA and YSYEKL. Here the CDR3 DNA reads TGCGCCAGCAGCCAAGGAGGGGGGGCCTACAATGAGCAGTTCTTC. It translates to CASSQGGGAYNEQFF.

The chain recombines TRBV11-2 with TRBJ1-1, with D hard to call. The CDR3 spans 13 residues. Germline V gene sequence: CDR1 SGHAT, CDR2 FQNNGV. V lost 3 bases, J lost 1 base, and 6 bases lay in between. The CDR3: CASSFGENTEAFF. The CDR3 DNA follows: TGTGCCAGCAGCTTCGGCGAGAACACTGAAGCTTTCTTT.

The chain links TRBV4-1 to TRBJ1-6; D is undetermined. V gave up 1 base and J gave up 13 bases, with 14 bases separating them. The germline CDR1 and CDR2 sequences are MGHRA and YSYEKL. This CDR3 comprises 14 residues. CDR3 sequence: CASSQGGDSEPLHF. The CDR3 DNA follows: TGCGCCAGCAGCCAAGGTGGGGATAGTGAGCCCCTCCACTTT.

The chain links TRBV19 to TRBJ1-2; D possibly corresponds to TRBD1 (6 bases). V was clipped by 3 bases and J by 4 bases, with 15 bases between them. This CDR3 is 15 amino acids long. The germline V gene encodes CDR1 LNHDA and CDR2 SQIVND (reference sequence). The CDR3: CASSIGTGHSYGYTF. CDR3 in DNA: TGTGCCAGTAGTATCGGCACAGGGCATAGCTATGGCTACACCTTC. The complete variable domain, with remaining parts taken from reference TRBV19 and TRBJ1-2, reads DGGITQSPKYLFRKEGQNVTLSCEQNLNHDAMYWYRQDPGQGLRLIYYSQIVNDFQKGDIAEGYSVSREKKESFPLTVTSAQKNPTAFYLCASSIGTGHSYGYTFGSGTRLTVV.

The chain combines TRBV9 with TRBJ2-5; 12 bases are a match to TRBD2. V was clipped by 4 bases and J by 0 bases; unmatched bases: 1. Germline lookup yields CDR1 SGDLS and CDR2 YYNGEE. The CDR3 extends over 15 amino acids. As DNA, the CDR3 is TGTGCCAGCAGCCGGACTAGCGGGGACCAAGAGACCCAGTACTTC. Its protein is CASSRTSGDQETQYF.

The rearrangement links TRBV11-3 to TRBJ2-5, with D perhaps TRBD2 (6 bases). In germline, CDR1 is SGHNT, CDR2 YENEEA. V lost 7 bases and J lost 2, with 20 bases in between. This CDR3 contains 16 residues. Here the CDR3 DNA reads TGTGCCAGCACCCAGAGGACTACCCTAAAGCAAGAGACCCAGTACTTC. Translating it yields CASTQRTTLKQETQYF.

This chain's CDR3 is CASRLAGGHTDTQYF. CDR3 in DNA: TGTGCCAGCAGATTAGCGGGAGGTCACACAGATACGCAGTATTTT. This chain links TRBV6-5 with TRBJ2-3, with 10 nucleotides matching TRBD2. J lost 2 bases, V lost 6 bases, and 5 bases had no gene match. Germline CDR1 is MNHEY and CDR2 is SVGAGI. There are 15 residues in the CDR3.

V usage is TRBV10-3 and J usage is TRBJ1-1; D may be TRBD1 (5 bases). In germline, CDR1 is ENHRY, CDR2 SYGVKD. V was shortened by 4 bases and J by 6 bases, with 21 bases between the two germline ends. This CDR3 has 16 residues. CDR3 amino acids: CAISALRGDGGSEAFF. The CDR3 region has the DNA TGTGCCATCAGTGCGCTTCGGGGGGACGGCGGCTCTGAAGCTTTCTTT.